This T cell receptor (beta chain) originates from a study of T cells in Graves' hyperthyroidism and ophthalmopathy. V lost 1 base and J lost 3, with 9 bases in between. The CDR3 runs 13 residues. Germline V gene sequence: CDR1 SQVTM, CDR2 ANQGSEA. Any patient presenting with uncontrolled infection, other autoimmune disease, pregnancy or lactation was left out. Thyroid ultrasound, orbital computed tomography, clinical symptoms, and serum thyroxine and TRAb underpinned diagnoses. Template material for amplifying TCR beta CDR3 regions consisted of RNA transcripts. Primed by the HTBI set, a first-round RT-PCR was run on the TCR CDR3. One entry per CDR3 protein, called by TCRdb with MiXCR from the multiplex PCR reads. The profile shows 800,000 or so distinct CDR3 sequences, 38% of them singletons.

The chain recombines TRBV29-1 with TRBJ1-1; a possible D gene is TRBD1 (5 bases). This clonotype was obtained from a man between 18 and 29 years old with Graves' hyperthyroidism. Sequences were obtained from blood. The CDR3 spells CSVEGGPDTEAFF. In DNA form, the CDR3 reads TGCAGCGTTGAAGGGGGCCCGGACACTGAAGCTTTCTTT.